The 4 T cell receptor beta chains reported below all come from one sample, sequenced in a study of cytomegalovirus exposure and HLA in healthy donors. The PCR was carried out with 60 Vbeta primers and 13 Jbeta primers. Data came from immunoSEQ multiplex PCR; TCRdb stores just in-frame clones and leaves some out. The sample consists of roughly 100,000 clones, around 75% of them appearing once. Source material: PBMCs. Every receptor here comes from a middle-aged man in good health and CMV-seronegative.

The chain links TRBV2 to TRBJ2-5, with TRBD2 identical over 7 bases. The germline CDR1 and CDR2 sequences are SNHLY and FYNNEI. V gave up 7 bases and J gave up 2 bases; unmatched junction bases: 4. The CDR3 covers 13 residues. The chain's CDR3 is CASKTSEQETQYF. In nucleotides, the CDR3 is TGTGCCAGCAAAACTAGCGAGCAAGAGACCCAGTACTTC.

This clone turned up a few times. V and J are TRBV5-1 and TRBJ2-2; possible D gene TRBD2, 6 bases. With 6 bases removed from V and 4 bases from J, the gap between germline ends came to 25 bases. Germline V CDR1 and CDR2: SGHRS, YFSETQ. This CDR3 contains 18 residues. CDR3 sequence reads: CASTKLAPTRGVTGELFF. CDR3 in DNA: TGCGCCAGCACCAAGCTTGCCCCTACTCGCGGGGTCACCGGGGAGCTGTTTTTT.

The rearrangement uses TRBV6-5 and TRBJ1-4; TRBD1 might be the D (5 bases). Germline CDR1 and CDR2: MNHEY and SVGAGI. Trimming took off 0 bases at V and 4 bases at J, with 9 bases between the two ends. CDR3 length: 15 residues. CDR3 nucleotides: TGTGCCAGCAGTTACTCAGGGGCACGTAATGAAAAACTGTTTTTT. Translating it yields CASSYSGARNEKLFF.

Written as DNA, the CDR3 is TGTGCCAGCAGCTTAATCGAGGTGGGCGGGGAGCTGTTTTTT. Its protein product is CASSLIEVGGELFF. The rearrangement links TRBV7-9 to TRBJ2-2; D is unclear. Germline CDR1 reads SEHNR; CDR2 reads FQNEAQ (reference sequence). V was trimmed by 2 bases and J by 7 bases, leaving 11 bases between them. The CDR3 spans 14 residues. Together with reference TRBV7-9 and TRBJ2-2, the CDR3 gives the full variable domain: DTGVSQNPRHKITKRGQNVTFRCDPISEHNRLYWYRQTLGQGPEFLTYFQNEAQLEKSRLLSDRFSAERPKGSFSTLEIQRTEQGDSAMYLCASSLIEVGGELFFGEGSRLTVL.